This T cell receptor (beta chain) was documented in a study of identifying expanded T cells in peripheral blood. With 6 bases clipped from V and 1 base from J, the junction kept 6 bases outside the gene matches. The germline V gene encodes CDR1 SNHLY and CDR2 FYNNEI. CDR3 length equals 15 residues. Libraries were prepared by immunoSEQ multiplex PCR; TCRdb keeps only in-frame clonotypes and omits some of them. The repertoire holds 50,000 to 75,000 clones, with more than 75% as singletons. The V and J genes are TRBV2 and TRBJ1-1; TRBD1 agrees at 9 bases. The clonotype was recovered from a person aged 18 to 75 in good health. The source material was blood. The CDR3: CASRRMTGGNTEAFF. The CDR3 DNA sequence: TGTGCCAGCAGGCGGATGACAGGGGGGAACACTGAAGCTTTCTTT. Using reference TRBV2 and TRBJ1-1 for the parts outside the CDR3, the full variable domain is EPEVTQTPSHQVTQMGQEVILRCVPISNHLYFYWYRQILGQKVEFLVSFYNNEISEKSEIFDDQFSVERPDGSNFTLKIRSTKLEDSAMYFCASRRMTGGNTEAFFGQGTRLTVV.